The rows below give T cell receptor beta chains drawn from one sample of a study of blood T cell repertoires in COVID-19. Profiling relied on immunoSEQ multiplex PCR, and the TCRdb table lists in-frame clones only, not all of them. The sample holds about 240,000 clones, roughly 81% seen once. Sequences were obtained from peripheral blood. The source of these receptors is a woman aged 80 or over with COVID-19, enrolled during active disease. Each CDR3 is given with its conserved first and last residue. Each record gives: D gene, J gene, CDR3 length, clone size, V gene, CDR3 protein, CDR3 DNA. D genes are given only for firm matches. Part of the rows lack a size; the others show once, few, many or a class for expanded clones.

NA	TRBJ1-1	15	NA	TRBV5-6	CASSFGAVSNTEAFF	TGTGCCAGCAGCTTCGGAGCGGTTTCGAACACTGAAGCTTTCTTT
NA	TRBJ1-1	13	NA	TRBV29-1	CSVIRGGNTEAFF	TGCAGCGTGATACGGGGGGGGAACACTGAAGCTTTCTTT
TRBD1	TRBJ2-7	15	NA	TRBV28	CASSSQGQGAYEQYF	TGTGCCAGCAGTTCGCAGGGACAGGGGGCCTACGAGCAGTACTTC
NA	TRBJ2-3	13	NA	TRBV19	CASNRGSTDTQYF	TGTGCCAGTAATCGGGGAAGCACAGATACGCAGTATTTT
NA	TRBJ2-7	15	NA	TRBV11-2	CASRDGGQNTYEQYF	TGTGCCAGCAGGGACGGAGGGCAAAATACCTACGAGCAGTACTTC
NA	TRBJ1-2	13	NA	TRBV30	CAWSVLRGYGYTF	TGTGCCTGGAGTGTACTCCGGGGGTATGGCTACACCTTC
NA	TRBJ2-3	13	NA	TRBV7-2	CASSFGRTDTQYF	TGTGCCAGCAGCTTCGGGAGAACAGATACGCAGTATTTT
NA	TRBJ2-1	12	NA	TRBV12-3/TRBV12-4	CASRLLVGEQFF	TGTGCCAGCAGGCTTTTAGTCGGGGAGCAGTTCTTC
TRBD1	TRBJ1-6	14	few	TRBV7-2	CASRKTGDNSPLHF	TGTGCCAGCAGAAAGACAGGGGATAATTCACCCCTCCACTTT
TRBD2	TRBJ2-2	14	once	TRBV19	CASMGLVVAGELFF	TGTGCCAGTATGGGACTAGTAGTGGCCGGGGAGCTGTTTTTT
NA	TRBJ2-5	12	NA	TRBV5-1	CASSSGGETQYF	TGCGCCAGCAGCTCCGGTGGAGAGACCCAGTACTTC
TRBD1	TRBJ2-3	14	NA	TRBV27	CASTHRGATDTQYF	TGTGCCAGCACCCACAGGGGGGCCACAGATACGCAGTATTTT
TRBD1	TRBJ1-1	14	once	TRBV19	CASSIQGQGRSAFF	TGTGCCAGTAGTATCCAGGGACAGGGGAGGTCAGCTTTCTTT
NA	TRBJ2-3	13	NA	TRBV2	CASSFRVLVGQYF	TGTGCCAGCAGTTTCCGGGTCCTGGTTGGGCAGTATTTT
TRBD1	TRBJ2-5	15	NA	TRBV25-1	CASSVTGGEEETQYF	TGTGCCAGCAGTGTGACAGGGGGCGAGGAAGAGACCCAGTACTTC
NA	TRBJ1-4	12	NA	TRBV29-1	CSVTGGEEKLFF	TGCAGCGTCACAGGCGGGGAAGAAAAACTGTTTTTT
NA	TRBJ2-2	13	NA	TRBV18	CASSEGNTGELFF	TGTGCCAGCTCAGAGGGGAACACCGGGGAGCTGTTTTTT
NA	TRBJ1-5	12	NA	TRBV30	CAWGGTGQPQHF	TGTGCCTGGGGGGGTACGGGACAGCCCCAGCATTTT
TRBD2	TRBJ2-7	15	NA	TRBV5-1	CASSLAGTSGYEQYF	TGCGCCAGCAGCTTGGCCGGGACTAGCGGCTACGAGCAGTACTTC
NA	TRBJ1-5	15	once	TRBV18	CASSPTGYSNQPQHF	TGTGCCAGCTCACCGACAGGCTATAGCAATCAGCCCCAGCATTTT
NA	TRBJ1-1	15	once	TRBV15	CATSRDMALNTEAFF	TGTGCCACCAGCAGAGATATGGCTTTGAACACTGAAGCTTTCTTT
TRBD2	TRBJ2-1	16	NA	TRBV6-5	CASSYGGGGRYNEQFF	TGTGCCAGCAGTTATGGCGGGGGAGGCCGGTACAATGAGCAGTTCTTC
NA	TRBJ1-2	14	NA	TRBV5-1	CASSLSHARDGYTF	TGCGCCAGCAGCTTAAGTCATGCGCGGGATGGCTACACCTTC
NA	TRBJ2-2	13	NA	TRBV9	CASSFRETGELFF	TGTGCCAGCAGCTTCCGGGAGACCGGGGAGCTGTTTTTT
NA	TRBJ2-7	14	NA	TRBV2	CASSEVAGVAEQYF	TGTGCCAGCAGTGAAGTAGCAGGGGTTGCCGAGCAGTACTTC
NA	TRBJ1-2	12	NA	TRBV2	CASSFQGWGYTF	TGTGCCAGCAGTTTTCAGGGTTGGGGCTACACCTTC
NA	TRBJ1-2	14	NA	TRBV18	CASSPKGGGLGYTF	TGTGCCAGCTCACCGAAGGGTGGAGGCCTCGGCTACACCTTC
NA	TRBJ1-1	14	NA	TRBV7-9	CASSLQGMNTEAFF	TGTGCCAGCAGCCTACAGGGAATGAACACTGAAGCTTTCTTT
NA	TRBJ1-1	13	NA	TRBV6-5	CASRPRRGTEAFF	TGTGCCAGCCGCCCTAGGAGGGGCACTGAAGCTTTCTTT
TRBD2	TRBJ2-1	16	NA	TRBV18	CASSPILAGKYNEQFF	TGTGCCAGCTCACCGATACTAGCGGGTAAATACAATGAGCAGTTCTTC
NA	TRBJ1-6	15	NA	TRBV5-1	CASSLDGTRSSPLHF	TGCGCCAGCAGCTTGGACGGCACGAGGAGTTCACCCCTCCACTTT
NA	TRBJ2-5	13	NA	TRBV5-1	CASSLQGLETQYF	TGCGCCAGCAGCCTACAGGGCCTCGAGACCCAGTACTTC
TRBD2	TRBJ2-5	15	NA	TRBV7-6	CASSLSSGGAETQYF	TGTGCCAGCAGCTTATCTAGCGGGGGGGCAGAGACCCAGTACTTC
NA	TRBJ1-2	17	once	TRBV19	CASSILGGRRYTDGYTF	TGTGCCAGTAGTATATTGGGAGGTAGGCGGTATACGGATGGCTACACCTTC
TRBD1	TRBJ1-6	14	many	TRBV2	CASTKGTANSPLHF	TGTGCCAGCACCAAGGGGACAGCGAATTCACCCCTCCACTTT
NA	TRBJ2-7	12	NA	TRBV5-4	CASSSDSYEQYF	TGTGCCAGCAGCTCGGACAGCTACGAGCAGTACTTC
NA	TRBJ1-5	12	NA	TRBV29-1	CSVGEGGQPQHF	TGCAGCGTTGGCGAGGGAGGACAGCCCCAGCATTTT
NA	TRBJ2-2	15	NA	TRBV4-1	CASSKGQKNTGELFF	TGCGCCAGCAGCAAAGGACAAAAGAACACCGGGGAGCTGTTTTTT
NA	TRBJ1-3	17	few	TRBV3-1/TRBV3-2	CASSQRGASSSGNTIYF	TGTGCCAGCAGCCAACGGGGGGCCTCCAGCTCTGGAAACACCATATATTTT
TRBD2	TRBJ2-5	14	NA	TRBV7-9	CASSLVSGRETQYF	TGTGCCAGCAGCTTAGTCAGCGGGAGAGAGACCCAGTACTTC
NA	TRBJ1-2	14	NA	TRBV5-4	CATAKSSGYYGYTF	TGTGCCACCGCGAAGTCCTCGGGGTACTATGGCTACACCTTC
TRBD1	TRBJ2-2	18	NA	TRBV30	CAWSVQRTGRPLPGELFF	TGTGCCTGGAGTGTACAAAGGACAGGGCGCCCGCTACCCGGGGAGCTGTTTTTT
NA	TRBJ2-1	14	NA	TRBV19	CASSRRDTNNEQFF	TGTGCCAGTAGTCGCCGGGACACAAACAATGAGCAGTTCTTC
NA	TRBJ2-3	12	NA	TRBV2	CASSKPLDTQYF	TGTGCCAGCAGTAAGCCCTTAGATACGCAGTATTTT
NA	TRBJ1-2	13	NA	TRBV24-1	CATSTGIYYGYTF	TGTGCCACCAGTACAGGGATCTACTATGGCTACACCTTC
TRBD2	TRBJ2-7	17	NA	TRBV27	CASKQGITSGGAYEQYF	TGTGCCAGCAAGCAGGGGATTACTAGCGGGGGGGCCTACGAGCAGTACTTC
NA	TRBJ1-4	15	few	TRBV6-6	CASSRLGQTNEKLFF	TGTGCCAGCAGCCGACTTGGGCAAACTAATGAAAAACTGTTTTTT
NA	TRBJ1-1	12	NA	TRBV6-5	CASSPGNTEAFF	TGTGCCAGCAGTCCGGGGAACACTGAAGCTTTCTTT
TRBD1	TRBJ1-4	13	NA	TRBV9	CASSANPLGGQVF	TGTGCCAGCAGCGCAAATCCCCTGGGGGGACAGGTTTTT
TRBD1	TRBJ1-2	16	NA	TRBV7-9	CASSAAPDRGLIGYTF	TGTGCCAGCAGCGCTGCTCCGGACAGGGGGCTTATAGGCTACACCTTC
NA	TRBJ1-5	13	NA	TRBV19	CASSMAGDQPQHF	TGTGCCAGTAGTATGGCAGGGGATCAGCCCCAGCATTTT
NA	TRBJ1-5	15	once	TRBV5-1	CASSLEAGQNQPQHF	TGCGCCAGCAGCTTGGAAGCGGGTCAGAATCAGCCCCAGCATTTT
NA	TRBJ2-7	13	NA	TRBV5-6	CASSWGETYEQYF	TGTGCCAGCAGCTGGGGGGAGACCTACGAGCAGTACTTC
NA	TRBJ1-3	16	NA	TRBV19	CASSMKRRASGNTIYF	TGTGCCAGTAGTATGAAACGGCGGGCCTCTGGAAACACCATATATTTT
TRBD1	TRBJ2-3	14	NA	TRBV29-1	CSVEQGVRTDTQYF	TGCAGCGTAGAACAGGGGGTCAGGACAGATACGCAGTATTTT